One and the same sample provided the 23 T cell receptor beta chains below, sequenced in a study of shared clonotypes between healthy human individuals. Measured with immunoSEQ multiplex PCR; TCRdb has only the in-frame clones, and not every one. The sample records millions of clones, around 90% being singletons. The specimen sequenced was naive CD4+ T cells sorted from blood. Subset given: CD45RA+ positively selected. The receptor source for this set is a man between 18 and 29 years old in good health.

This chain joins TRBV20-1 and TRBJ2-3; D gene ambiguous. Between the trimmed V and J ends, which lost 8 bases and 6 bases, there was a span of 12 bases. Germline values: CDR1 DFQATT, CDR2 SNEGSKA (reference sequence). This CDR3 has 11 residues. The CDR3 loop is CSTPRSDTQYF. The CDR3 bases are TGCAGTACTCCCAGGAGTGATACGCAGTATTTT.

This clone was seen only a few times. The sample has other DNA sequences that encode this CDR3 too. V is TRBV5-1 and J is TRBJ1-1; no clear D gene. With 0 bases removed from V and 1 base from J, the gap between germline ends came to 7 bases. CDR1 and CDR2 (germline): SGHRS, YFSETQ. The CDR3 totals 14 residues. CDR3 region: CASSLVGGNTEAFF. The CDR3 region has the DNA TGCGCCAGCAGCTTGGTAGGCGGGAACACTGAAGCTTTCTTT. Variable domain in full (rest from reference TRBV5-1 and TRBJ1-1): KAGVTQTPRYLIKTRGQQVTLSCSPISGHRSVSWYQQTPGQGLQFLFEYFSETQRNKGNFPGRFSGRQFSNSRSEMNVSTLELGDSALYLCASSLVGGNTEAFFGQGTRLTVV.

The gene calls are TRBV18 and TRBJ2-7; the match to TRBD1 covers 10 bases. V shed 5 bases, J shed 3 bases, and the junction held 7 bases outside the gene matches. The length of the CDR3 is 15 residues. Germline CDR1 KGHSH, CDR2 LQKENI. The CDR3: CASSAETGGNYEQYF. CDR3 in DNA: TGTGCCAGCTCAGCCGAGACAGGGGGCAACTACGAGCAGTACTTC. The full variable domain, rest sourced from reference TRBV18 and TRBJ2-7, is NAGVMQNPRHLVRRRGQEARLRCSPMKGHSHVYWYRQLPEEGLKFMVYLQKENIIDESGMPKERFSAEFPKEGPSILRIQQVVRGDSAAYFCASSAETGGNYEQYFGPGTRLTVT.

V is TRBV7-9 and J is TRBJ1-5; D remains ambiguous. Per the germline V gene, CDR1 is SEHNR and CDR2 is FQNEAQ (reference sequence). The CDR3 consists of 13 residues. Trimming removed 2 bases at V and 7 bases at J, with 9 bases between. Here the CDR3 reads CASSLSSGQPQHF. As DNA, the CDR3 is TGTGCCAGCAGCTTATCTTCGGGGCAGCCCCAGCATTTT.

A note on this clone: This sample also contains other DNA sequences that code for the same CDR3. In nucleotides, the CDR3 is TGTGCCAGCTCACGACAGAACACTGAAGCTTTCTTT. Translating it yields CASSRQNTEAFF. This sequence joins TRBV18 and TRBJ1-1; D remains unclear. Between the trimmed V and J ends, which lost 4 bases and 1 base, there was a span of 4 bases. The CDR3 length is 12 residues. Germline-derived CDR1 and CDR2 are KGHSH and LQKENI.

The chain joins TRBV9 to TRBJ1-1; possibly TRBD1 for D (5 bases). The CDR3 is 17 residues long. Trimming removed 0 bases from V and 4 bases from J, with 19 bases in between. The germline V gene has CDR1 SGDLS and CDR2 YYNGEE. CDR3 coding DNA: TGTGCCAGCAGCGTAGCCCCGAGTGGGGTTGGGGGCACTGAAGCTTTCTTT. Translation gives CASSVAPSGVGGTEAFF.

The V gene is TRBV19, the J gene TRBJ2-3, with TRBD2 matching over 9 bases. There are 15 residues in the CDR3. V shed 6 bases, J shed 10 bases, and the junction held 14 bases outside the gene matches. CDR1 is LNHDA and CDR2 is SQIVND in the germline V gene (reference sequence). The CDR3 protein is CASSMTSGRRHAQYF. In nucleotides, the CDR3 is TGTGCCAGTAGCATGACTAGCGGACGAAGGCATGCGCAGTATTTT. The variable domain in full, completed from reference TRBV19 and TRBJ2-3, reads DGGITQSPKYLFRKEGQNVTLSCEQNLNHDAMYWYRQDPGQGLRLIYYSQIVNDFQKGDIAEGYSVSREKKESFPLTVTSAQKNPTAFYLCASSMTSGRRHAQYFGPGTRLTVL.

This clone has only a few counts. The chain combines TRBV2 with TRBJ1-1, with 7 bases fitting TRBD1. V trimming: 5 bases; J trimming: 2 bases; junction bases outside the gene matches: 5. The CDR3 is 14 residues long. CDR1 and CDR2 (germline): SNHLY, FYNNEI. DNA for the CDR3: TGTGCCAGCAGTTCAAGGACAGGAAACACTGAAGCTTTCTTT. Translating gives CASSSRTGNTEAFF.

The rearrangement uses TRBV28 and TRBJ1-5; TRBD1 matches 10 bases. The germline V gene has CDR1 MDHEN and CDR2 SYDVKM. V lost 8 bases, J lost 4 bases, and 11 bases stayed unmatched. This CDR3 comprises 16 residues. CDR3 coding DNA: TGTGCCAGCGGGGAGGGGGGACAGGGGTCAAATCAGCCCCAGCATTTT. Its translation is CASGEGGQGSNQPQHF.

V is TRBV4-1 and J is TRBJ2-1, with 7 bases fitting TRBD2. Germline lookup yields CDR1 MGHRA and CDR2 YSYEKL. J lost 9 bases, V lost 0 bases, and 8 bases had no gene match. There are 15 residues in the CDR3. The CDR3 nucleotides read TGCGCCAGCAGCCAAGATCTGGCCAGGGAGGGTGAGCAGTTCTTC. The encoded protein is CASSQDLAREGEQFF.

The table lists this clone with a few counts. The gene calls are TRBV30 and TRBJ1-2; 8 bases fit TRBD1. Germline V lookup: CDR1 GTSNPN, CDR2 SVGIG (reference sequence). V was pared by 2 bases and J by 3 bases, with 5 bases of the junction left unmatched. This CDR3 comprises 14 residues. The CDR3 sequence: CAWSLGQGYYGYTF. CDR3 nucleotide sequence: TGTGCCTGGAGTCTAGGACAGGGCTACTATGGCTACACCTTC.

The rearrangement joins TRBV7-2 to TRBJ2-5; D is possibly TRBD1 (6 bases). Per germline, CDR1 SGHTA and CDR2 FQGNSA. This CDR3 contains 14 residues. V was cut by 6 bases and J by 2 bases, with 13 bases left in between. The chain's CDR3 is CASSPGHGQETQYF. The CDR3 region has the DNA TGTGCCAGCAGTCCGGGACATGGGCAAGAGACCCAGTACTTC.

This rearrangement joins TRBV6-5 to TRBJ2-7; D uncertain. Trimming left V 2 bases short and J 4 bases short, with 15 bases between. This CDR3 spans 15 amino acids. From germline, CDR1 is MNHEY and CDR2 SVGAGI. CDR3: CASSYPQGGRYEQYF. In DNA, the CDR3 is TGTGCCAGCAGTTACCCCCAAGGCGGCCGGTACGAGCAGTACTTC.

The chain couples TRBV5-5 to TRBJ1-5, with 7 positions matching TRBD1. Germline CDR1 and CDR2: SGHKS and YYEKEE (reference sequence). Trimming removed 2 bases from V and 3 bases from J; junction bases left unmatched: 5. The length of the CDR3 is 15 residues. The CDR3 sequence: CASSLIGQANQPQHF. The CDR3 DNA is TGTGCCAGCAGCTTAATTGGACAGGCCAATCAGCCCCAGCATTTT.

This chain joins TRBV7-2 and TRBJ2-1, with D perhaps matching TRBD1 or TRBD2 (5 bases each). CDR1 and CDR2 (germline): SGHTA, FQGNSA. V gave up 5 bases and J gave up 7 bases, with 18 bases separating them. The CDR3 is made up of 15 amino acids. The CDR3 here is CASSHRGSVLNEQFF. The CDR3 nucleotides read TGTGCCAGCAGCCATAGGGGTAGCGTACTTAATGAGCAGTTCTTC.

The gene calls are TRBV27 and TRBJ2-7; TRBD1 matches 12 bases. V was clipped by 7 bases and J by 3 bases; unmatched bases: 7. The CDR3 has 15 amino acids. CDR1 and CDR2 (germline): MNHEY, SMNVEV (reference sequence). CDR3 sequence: CASKVGQGAVYEQYF. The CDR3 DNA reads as TGTGCCAGCAAGGTGGGACAGGGGGCGGTCTACGAGCAGTACTTC.

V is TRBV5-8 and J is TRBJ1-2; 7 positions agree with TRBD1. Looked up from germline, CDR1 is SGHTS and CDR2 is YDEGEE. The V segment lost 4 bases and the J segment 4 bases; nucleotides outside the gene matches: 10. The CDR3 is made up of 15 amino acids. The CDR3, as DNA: TGTGCCAGCAGCCCACAGGGGAAGGGATTCTATGGCTACACCTTC. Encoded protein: CASSPQGKGFYGYTF.

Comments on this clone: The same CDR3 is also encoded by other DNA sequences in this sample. CDR3 in DNA: TGCGCCAGCAGCCCGACGGGGAACACTGAAGCTTTCTTT. Its translation: CASSPTGNTEAFF. The V gene is TRBV5-1, the J gene TRBJ1-1; D is unresolved. Germline V lookup: CDR1 SGHRS, CDR2 YFSETQ. The V gene lost 4 bases and the J gene lost 1 base, with 8 bases spanning the gap. This CDR3 is 13 amino acids long. Drawing the rest from reference TRBV5-1 and TRBJ1-1, the complete variable domain is KAGVTQTPRYLIKTRGQQVTLSCSPISGHRSVSWYQQTPGQGLQFLFEYFSETQRNKGNFPGRFSGRQFSNSRSEMNVSTLELGDSALYLCASSPTGNTEAFFGQGTRLTVV.

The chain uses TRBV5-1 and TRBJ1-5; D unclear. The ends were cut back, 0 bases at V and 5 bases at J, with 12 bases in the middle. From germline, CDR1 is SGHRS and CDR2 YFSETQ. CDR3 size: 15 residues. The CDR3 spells CASSLEAGTHQPQHF. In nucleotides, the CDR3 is TGCGCCAGCAGCTTGGAGGCTGGCACCCATCAGCCCCAGCATTTT.

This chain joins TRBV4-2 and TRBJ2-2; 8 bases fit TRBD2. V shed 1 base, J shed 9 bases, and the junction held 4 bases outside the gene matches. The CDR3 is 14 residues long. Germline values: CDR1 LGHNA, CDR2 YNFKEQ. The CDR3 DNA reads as TGTGCCAGCAGCCAAGCGGGGGGGGGCCGGGAGCTGTTTTTT. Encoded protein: CASSQAGGGRELFF.

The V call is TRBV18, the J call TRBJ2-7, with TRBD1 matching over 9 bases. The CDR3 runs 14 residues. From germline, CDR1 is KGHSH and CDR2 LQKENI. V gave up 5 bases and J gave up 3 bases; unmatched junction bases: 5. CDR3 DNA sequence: TGTGCCAGCTCATCGGGACAGGGCTACTACGAGCAGTACTTC. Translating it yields CASSSGQGYYEQYF.

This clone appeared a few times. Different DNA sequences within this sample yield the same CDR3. CDR3 amino acids: CASSLGMNTEAFF. The CDR3 nucleotides read TGCGCCAGCAGCTTAGGGATGAACACTGAAGCTTTCTTT. The gene calls are TRBV5-1 and TRBJ1-1, with unresolved D. Trimming took off 2 bases at V and 0 bases at J, with 5 bases between the two ends. Per germline, CDR1 SGHRS and CDR2 YFSETQ. This CDR3 contains 13 residues. Drawing the rest from reference TRBV5-1 and TRBJ1-1, the complete variable domain is KAGVTQTPRYLIKTRGQQVTLSCSPISGHRSVSWYQQTPGQGLQFLFEYFSETQRNKGNFPGRFSGRQFSNSRSEMNVSTLELGDSALYLCASSLGMNTEAFFGQGTRLTVV.

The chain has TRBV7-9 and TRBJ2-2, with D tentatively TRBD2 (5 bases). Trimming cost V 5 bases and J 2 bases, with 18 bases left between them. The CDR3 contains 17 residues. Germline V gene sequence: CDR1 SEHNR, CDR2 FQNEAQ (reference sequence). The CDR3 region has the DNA TGTGCCAGCAGCCCCTCCGGGGTCCTCACTAACACCGGGGAGCTGTTTTTT. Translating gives CASSPSGVLTNTGELFF.